This TCR beta chain originates from a study of blood T cell repertoires in COVID-19. About this clone: This same CDR3 is encoded by further DNA sequences in the sample.

TCRdb's copy holds only in-frame clones and misses some; the assay was immunoSEQ multiplex PCR. The table lists fewer than 300,000 clones, roughly 80% of them singletons. Sample: peripheral blood. The sequence derives from a person between 65 and 79 years old with COVID-19, enrolled during active disease.

CDR3 residues: CASSPSQGTEAFF. The CDR3, as DNA: TGTGCCAGCAGCCCATCACAGGGAACTGAAGCTTTCTTT. The J gene is TRBJ1-1, the V gene TRBV7-8; maybe TRBD1 (6 bases). With 5 bases removed from V and 5 bases from J, the gap between germline ends came to 12 bases. The CDR3 is 13 amino acids. The germline CDR1 and CDR2 sequences are SGHVS and FQNEAQ.